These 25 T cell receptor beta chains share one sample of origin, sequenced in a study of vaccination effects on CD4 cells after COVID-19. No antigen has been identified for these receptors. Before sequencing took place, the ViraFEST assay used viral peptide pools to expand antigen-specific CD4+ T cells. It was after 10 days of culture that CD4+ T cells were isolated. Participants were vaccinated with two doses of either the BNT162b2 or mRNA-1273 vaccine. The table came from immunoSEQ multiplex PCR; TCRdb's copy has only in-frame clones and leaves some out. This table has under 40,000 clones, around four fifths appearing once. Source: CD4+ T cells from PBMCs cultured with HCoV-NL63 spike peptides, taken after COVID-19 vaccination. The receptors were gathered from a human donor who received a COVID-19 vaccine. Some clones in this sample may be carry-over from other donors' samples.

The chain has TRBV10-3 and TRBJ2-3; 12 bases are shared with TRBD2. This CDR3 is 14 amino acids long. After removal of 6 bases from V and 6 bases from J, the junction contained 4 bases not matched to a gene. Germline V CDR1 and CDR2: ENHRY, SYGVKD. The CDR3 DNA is TGTGCCATCAGCCCGGGGACTAGCGGGGATACGCAGTATTTT. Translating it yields CAISPGTSGDTQYF.

CDR3 DNA: TGTGCCAGCAGCGTACTGGGGAGTCGCGAAGAGACCCAGTACTTC. This sequence encodes CASSVLGSREETQYF. This sequence joins TRBV9 and TRBJ2-5, with D possibly TRBD2 on 5 matching bases. CDR1 and CDR2 (germline): SGDLS, YYNGEE. With 1 base removed from V and 3 bases from J, the gap between germline ends came to 13 bases. CDR3 length: 15 amino acids.

The DNA for the CDR3 is TGTGCCACCAGCAGAGTTACAGGGGGCAGCGATGAGCAGTTCTTC. This gives the protein CATSRVTGGSDEQFF. The rearrangement joins TRBV15 to TRBJ2-1; 9 bases align to TRBD1. The CDR3 loop spans 15 amino acids. The V gene's germline CDR1 is LNHNV and CDR2 YYDKDF (reference sequence). With V trimmed by 1 base and J by 8 bases, 6 bases remained unmatched.

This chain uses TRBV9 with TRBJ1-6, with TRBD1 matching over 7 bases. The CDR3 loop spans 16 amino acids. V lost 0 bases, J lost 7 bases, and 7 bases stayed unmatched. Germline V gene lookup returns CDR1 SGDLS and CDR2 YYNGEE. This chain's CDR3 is CASSVGGTADNSPLHF. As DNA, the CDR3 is TGTGCCAGCAGCGTAGGGGGGACAGCAGACAATTCACCCCTCCACTTT.

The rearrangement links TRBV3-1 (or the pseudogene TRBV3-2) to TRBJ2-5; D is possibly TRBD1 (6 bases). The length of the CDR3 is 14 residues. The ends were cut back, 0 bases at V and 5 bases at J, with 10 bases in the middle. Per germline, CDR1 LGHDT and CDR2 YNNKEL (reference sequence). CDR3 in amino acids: CASSQEGQGETQYF. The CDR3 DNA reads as TGTGCCAGCAGCCAAGAGGGTCAGGGGGAGACCCAGTACTTC.

CDR3 residues: CASSVMLRGPSYEQYV. The CDR3 nucleotides are TGTGCCAGCAGCGTAATGTTAAGGGGGCCCTCCTACGAGCAGTACGTC. The chain joins TRBV9 to TRBJ2-7; TRBD1 aligns across 7 bases. The V segment lost 1 base and the J segment 0 bases; nucleotides outside the gene matches: 7. CDR1 and CDR2 from the germline V gene are SGDLS and YYNGEE. There are 16 residues in the CDR3.

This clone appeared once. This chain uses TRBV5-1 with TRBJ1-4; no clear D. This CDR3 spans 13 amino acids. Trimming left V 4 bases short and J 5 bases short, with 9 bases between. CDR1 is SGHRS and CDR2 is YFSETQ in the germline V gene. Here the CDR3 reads CASSPILNEKLFF. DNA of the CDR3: TGCGCCAGCAGCCCAATCCTGAATGAAAAACTGTTTTTT. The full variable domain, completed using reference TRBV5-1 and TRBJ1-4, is KAGVTQTPRYLIKTRGQQVTLSCSPISGHRSVSWYQQTPGQGLQFLFEYFSETQRNKGNFPGRFSGRQFSNSRSEMNVSTLELGDSALYLCASSPILNEKLFFGSGTQLSVL.

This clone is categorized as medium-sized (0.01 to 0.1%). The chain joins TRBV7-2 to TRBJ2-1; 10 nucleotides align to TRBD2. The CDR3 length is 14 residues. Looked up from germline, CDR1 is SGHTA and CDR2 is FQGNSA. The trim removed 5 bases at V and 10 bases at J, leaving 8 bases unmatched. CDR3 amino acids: CASSTFLAGEEQFF. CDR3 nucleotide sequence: TGTGCCAGCAGCACCTTCCTAGCGGGGGAAGAGCAGTTCTTC.

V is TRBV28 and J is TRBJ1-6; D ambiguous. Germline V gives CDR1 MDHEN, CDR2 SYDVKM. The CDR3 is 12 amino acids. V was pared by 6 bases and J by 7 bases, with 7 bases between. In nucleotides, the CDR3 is TGTGCCAGCAGCAAAGAAAATTCACCCCTCCACTTT. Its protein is CASSKENSPLHF.

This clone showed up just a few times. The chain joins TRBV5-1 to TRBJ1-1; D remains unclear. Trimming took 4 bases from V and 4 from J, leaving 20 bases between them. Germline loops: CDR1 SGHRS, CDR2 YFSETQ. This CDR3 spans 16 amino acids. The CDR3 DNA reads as TGCGCCAGCAGCGCAACAGTGCAGTTGGCGGGCACTGAAGCTTTCTTT. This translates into CASSATVQLAGTEAFF.

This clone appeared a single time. This chain's CDR3 is CASSLAWTSGNEQFF. The CDR3 coding sequence is TGTGCCAGCAGCTTAGCGTGGACTAGCGGCAATGAGCAGTTCTTC. This chain connects TRBV7-9 to TRBJ2-1; 10 nucleotides line up with TRBD2. V lost 0 bases to trimming and J lost 6 bases; unmatched junction nucleotides: 2. Germline CDR1 SEHNR, CDR2 FQNEAQ (reference sequence). This CDR3 contains 15 residues.

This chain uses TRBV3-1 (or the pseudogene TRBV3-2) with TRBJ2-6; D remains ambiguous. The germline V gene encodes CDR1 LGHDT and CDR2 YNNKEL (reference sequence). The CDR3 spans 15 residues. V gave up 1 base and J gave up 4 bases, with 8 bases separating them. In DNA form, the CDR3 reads TGTGCCAGCAGCCAAGTTCAAACCGGGGCCAACGTCCTGACTTTC. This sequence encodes CASSQVQTGANVLTF.

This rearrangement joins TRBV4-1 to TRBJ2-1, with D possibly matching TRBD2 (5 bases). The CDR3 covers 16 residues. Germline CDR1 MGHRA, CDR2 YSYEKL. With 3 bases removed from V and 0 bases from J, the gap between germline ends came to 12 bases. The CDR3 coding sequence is TGCGCCAGCAGCCAGACGGGGTTCAGCTCCTACAATGAGCAGTTCTTC. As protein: CASSQTGFSSYNEQFF.

The CDR3 reads CATSRDWTDQETQYF. The CDR3 DNA is TGTGCCACCAGCAGAGATTGGACGGACCAAGAGACCCAGTACTTC. This rearrangement joins TRBV15 to TRBJ2-5; D is ambiguous. V shed 0 bases and J shed 0 bases, with 8 bases lying between them. The CDR3 is 15 residues long. In germline, CDR1 is LNHNV, CDR2 YYDKDF (reference sequence).

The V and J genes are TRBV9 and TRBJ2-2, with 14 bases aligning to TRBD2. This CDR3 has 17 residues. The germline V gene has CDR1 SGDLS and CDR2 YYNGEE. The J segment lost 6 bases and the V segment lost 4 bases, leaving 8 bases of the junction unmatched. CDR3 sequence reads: CASSPRLAGGPPGELFF. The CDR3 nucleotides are TGTGCCAGCAGCCCCCGACTAGCGGGGGGGCCACCCGGGGAGCTGTTTTTT.

In nucleotides, the CDR3 is TGCGCCAGCAGCTTGGAACCGGGGGCCCACACTGAAGCTTTCTTT. Protein product: CASSLEPGAHTEAFF. The gene calls are TRBV5-1 and TRBJ1-1; D possibly corresponds to TRBD1 (6 bases). The CDR3 runs 15 residues. V lost 0 bases and J 3 bases, leaving 12 bases between the germline ends. Germline CDR1 SGHRS, CDR2 YFSETQ.

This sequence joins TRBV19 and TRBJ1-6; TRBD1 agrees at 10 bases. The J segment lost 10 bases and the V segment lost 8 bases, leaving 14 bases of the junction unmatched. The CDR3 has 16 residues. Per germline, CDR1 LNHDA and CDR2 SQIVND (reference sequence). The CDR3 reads CASLDRDRGLRSPLHF. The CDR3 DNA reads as TGTGCCAGTCTCGACCGGGACAGGGGCTTGAGGTCACCCCTCCACTTT. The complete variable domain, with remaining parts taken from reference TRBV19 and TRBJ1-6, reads DGGITQSPKYLFRKEGQNVTLSCEQNLNHDAMYWYRQDPGQGLRLIYYSQIVNDFQKGDIAEGYSVSREKKESFPLTVTSAQKNPTAFYLCASLDRDRGLRSPLHFGNGTRLTVT.

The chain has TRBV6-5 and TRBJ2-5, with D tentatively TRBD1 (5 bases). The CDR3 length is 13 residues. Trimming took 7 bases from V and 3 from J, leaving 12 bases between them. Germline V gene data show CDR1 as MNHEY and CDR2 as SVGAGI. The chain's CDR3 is CASNRRREETQYF. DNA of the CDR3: TGTGCCAGCAACCGCCGCAGGGAAGAGACCCAGTACTTC.

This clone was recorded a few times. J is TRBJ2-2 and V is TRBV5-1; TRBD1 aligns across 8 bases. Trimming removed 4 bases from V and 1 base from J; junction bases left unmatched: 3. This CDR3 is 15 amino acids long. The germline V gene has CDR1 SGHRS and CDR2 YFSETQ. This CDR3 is CASSPGTGNTGELFF. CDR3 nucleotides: TGCGCCAGCAGCCCCGGGACAGGGAACACCGGGGAGCTGTTTTTT.

The CDR3 is CASRGGGLGTEAFF. DNA of the CDR3: TGTGCCAGCAGGGGAGGGGGGCTCGGCACTGAAGCTTTCTTT. The chain joins TRBV6-5 to TRBJ1-1, with D possibly being TRBD1 (6 bases). Per germline, CDR1 MNHEY and CDR2 SVGAGI. This CDR3 has 14 amino acids. Trimming cost V 6 bases and J 4 bases, with 15 bases left between them.

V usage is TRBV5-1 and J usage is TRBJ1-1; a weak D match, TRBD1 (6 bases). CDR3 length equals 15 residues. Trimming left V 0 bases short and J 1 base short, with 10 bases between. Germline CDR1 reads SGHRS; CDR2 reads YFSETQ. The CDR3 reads CASSLVGGENTEAFF. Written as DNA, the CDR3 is TGCGCCAGCAGCTTGGTAGGGGGGGAGAACACTGAAGCTTTCTTT.

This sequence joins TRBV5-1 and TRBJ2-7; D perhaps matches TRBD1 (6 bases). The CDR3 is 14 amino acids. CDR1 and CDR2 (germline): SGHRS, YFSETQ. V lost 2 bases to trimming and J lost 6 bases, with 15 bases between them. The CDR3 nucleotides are TGCGCCAGCAGCTTACTACCGGGACAAGGCGAGCAGTACGTC. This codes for CASSLLPGQGEQYV.

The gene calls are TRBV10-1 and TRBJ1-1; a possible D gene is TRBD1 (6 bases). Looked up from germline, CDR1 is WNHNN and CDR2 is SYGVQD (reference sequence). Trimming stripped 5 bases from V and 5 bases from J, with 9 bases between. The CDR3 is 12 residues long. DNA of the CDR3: TGCGCCAGCAGTCTGGACAGAACTGAAGCTTTCTTT. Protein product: CASSLDRTEAFF.

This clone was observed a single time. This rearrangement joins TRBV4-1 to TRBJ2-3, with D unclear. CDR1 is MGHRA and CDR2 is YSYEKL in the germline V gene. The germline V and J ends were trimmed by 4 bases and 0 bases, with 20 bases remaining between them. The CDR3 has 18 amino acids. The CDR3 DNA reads TGCGCCAGCAGCCCTAACGCCGCCTTCGACCCTAGCACAGATACGCAGTATTTT. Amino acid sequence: CASSPNAAFDPSTDTQYF.

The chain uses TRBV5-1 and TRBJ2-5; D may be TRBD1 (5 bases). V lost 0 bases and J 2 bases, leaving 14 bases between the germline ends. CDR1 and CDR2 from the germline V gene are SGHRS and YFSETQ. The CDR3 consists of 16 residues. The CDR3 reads CASSLGGALGQETQYF. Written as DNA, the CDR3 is TGCGCCAGCAGCTTGGGTGGGGCCTTGGGGCAAGAGACCCAGTACTTC.